This T cell receptor beta chain was documented in a study of blood T cell repertoires in COVID-19. For the study at large: There were acute and convalescent COVID-19 samples, and they came from the United States, Italy and Spain. Sources were T cells, B-cell-depleted T cells, or PBMCs; the material itself was cDNA or gDNA.

Sequenced by immunoSEQ multiplex PCR; TCRdb stores in-frame clones only, minus some. The sample has approximately 300,000 clones; about 92% are singletons. The CDR3 consists of 14 residues. CDR1 and CDR2 from the germline V gene are SGDLS and YYNGEE. V was pared by 2 bases and J by 3 bases, with 11 bases between. Adults between about 18 and 95 years of age took part from about 24 US areas. Recovered status in Cohort 3 required two negative PCRs, clearance, or symptom resolution. The source is a young woman who had recovered from COVID-19. The chain joins TRBV9 to TRBJ1-2, with D perhaps matching TRBD1 (6 bases). The sample consisted of PBMCs or T cells enriched from blood (not recorded which). This chain's CDR3 is CASSVRGGDYGYTF. The CDR3 DNA reads TGTGCCAGCAGCGTCCGGGGGGGCGACTATGGCTACACCTTC.